Listed below are T cell receptor beta chains from one sample, sequenced in a study of T cells in Graves' hyperthyroidism and ophthalmopathy. A single record per CDR3 protein comes from TCRdb applying MiXCR to the multiplex PCR reads. The sample records around 490,000 distinct CDR3 sequences, 20% being singletons. Material for sequencing was blood. These receptors all stem from a man between 40 and 49 years old with Graves' ophthalmopathy. Each CDR3 is given with its conserved first and last residue. A D gene is named only where the DNA matches it firmly. Size is stated for part of the rows, as once, few or many counts, or as a class when the clone is expanded.

CDR3 length	V gene	J gene	clone size	D gene	CDR3 DNA	CDR3 protein
17	TRBV10-3	TRBJ2-2	-	TRBD1	TGTGCCATCAGTCCCACAGGGGGCGGAGGGAACACCGGGGAGCTGTTTTTT	CAISPTGGGGNTGELFF
15	TRBV9	TRBJ2-7	-	TRBD2	TGTGCCAGCAGCGGTGGACTAGACGGAGCCTACGAGCAGTACTTC	CASSGGLDGAYEQYF
13	TRBV29-1	TRBJ2-1	few	-	TGCAGCGTTGACTTGCTGCTGGGCAATGAGCAGTTCTTC	CSVDLLLGNEQFF
15	TRBV3-1	TRBJ2-1	many	TRBD2	TGTGCCAGCAGCCGGGGGACTAGCGGGTTCTATGAGCAGTTCTTC	CASSRGTSGFYEQFF
14	TRBV5-1	TRBJ1-1	few	TRBD1	TGCGCCAGCAGCTTGGAGGGGGCGGAGGTTGAAGCTTTCTTT	CASSLEGAEVEAFF
13	TRBV6-1	TRBJ2-7	-	-	TGTGCCATATCTGGGGGGGCCCGGAACGAGCAGTACTTC	CAISGGARNEQYF
14	TRBV7-2	TRBJ2-7	many	-	TGTGCCAGCAGCACAGATAACCCCCCCTACGAGCAGTACTTC	CASSTDNPPYEQYF
16	TRBV5-1	TRBJ2-2	few	TRBD1	TGCGCCAGCAGCATATTCGGACAGGGGTACACCGGGGAGCTGTTTTTT	CASSIFGQGYTGELFF
14	TRBV15	TRBJ1-5	many	-	TGTGCCACCAGCAATGCGGGTAGCAATCAGCCCCAGCATTTT	CATSNAGSNQPQHF
17	TRBV6-1	TRBJ2-3	-	TRBD2	TGTGCCAGCAGTGAATGGCCCAGCGGGAGTCGCCCAGATACGCAGTATTTT	CASSEWPSGSRPDTQYF
11	TRBV30	TRBJ2-1	many	-	TGTGCTTGCGGGTTCCTCAATGAGCAGTTCTTC	CACGFLNEQFF
13	TRBV5-4	TRBJ2-1	-	-	TGTGCCAGCGGGGGGACGGTCGTTAGTGAGCAGTTCTTC	CASGGTVVSEQFF
15	TRBV29-1	TRBJ2-7	few	TRBD2	TGCAGCGTTGACGGACTAGCGGGAGGGACCTACGAGCAGTACTTC	CSVDGLAGGTYEQYF
15	TRBV2	TRBJ2-1	-	TRBD2	TGTGCCAGCAGTGGGACTAGCGGGAGAGGCTATGAGCAGTTCTTC	CASSGTSGRGYEQFF
15	TRBV3-1	TRBJ2-2	few	TRBD2	TGTGCCAGCAGTCGGACTAGCGGGGCGGCCGGGGAGCTGTTTTTT	CASSRTSGAAGELFF
14	TRBV7-2	TRBJ2-5	many	-	TGTGCCAGCAGCTTAACTAGCTGGGGTGAGACCCAGTACTTC	CASSLTSWGETQYF
13	TRBV12-3/TRBV12-4	TRBJ1-5	few	-	TGTGCCAGCAGACTACAGGGAGATCAGCCCCAGCATTTT	CASRLQGDQPQHF
15	TRBV11-3	TRBJ2-7	-	TRBD1	TGTGCCAGCAGCTCCGGGACAGGGAGGTTTGGGGAGCAGTACTTC	CASSSGTGRFGEQYF
16	TRBV7-2	TRBJ2-7	few	TRBD2	TGTGCCAGCAGCTTAAGCTGGACTAGCGGGGCCCACGAGCAGTACTTC	CASSLSWTSGAHEQYF
14	TRBV20-1	TRBJ1-1	-	TRBD1	TGCAGTGCCCGGAAGGGACAGAGAAACACTGAAGCTTTCTTT	CSARKGQRNTEAFF
14	TRBV3-1	TRBJ2-4	many	-	TGTGCCAGCAGCCCACAGGGAGTCCAAAACATTCAGTACTTC	CASSPQGVQNIQYF
14	TRBV28	TRBJ1-4	many	-	TGTGCCAGCAGTTTTGGGGGGCTGAATGAAAAACTGTTTTTT	CASSFGGLNEKLFF
13	TRBV28	TRBJ2-7	many	-	TGTGCCAGCACGGAGGGGCAGTCCTACGAGCAGTACTTC	CASTEGQSYEQYF
19	TRBV7-8	TRBJ2-5	-	TRBD2	TGTGCCAGCATGGGGAGGGCCCACCAAGAGACCCAGTACCTAAGAACCCAGTACTTC	CASMGRAHQETQYLRTQYF
15	TRBV4-3	TRBJ2-3	few	-	TGCGCCAGCAGAGCTACGGGGGGCGGAAGAGATACGCAGTATTTT	CASRATGGGRDTQYF
13	TRBV28	TRBJ1-3	-	-	TGTGCCAGCACTCAGGGTAGTGAAAACACCATATATTTT	CASTQGSENTIYF
12	TRBV3-1	TRBJ2-7	many	-	TGTGCCAGCAGCCAACTATCCTACGAGCAGTACTTC	CASSQLSYEQYF
13	TRBV20-1	TRBJ2-4	-	TRBD2	TGCAGTGCTAGAGTCGGGGGGAGGAACATTCAGTACTTC	CSARVGGRNIQYF
16	TRBV18	TRBJ1-2	many	-	TGTGCCAGCTCACCTCAGTCGTCAGGGACCGACTATGGCTACACCTTC	CASSPQSSGTDYGYTF
12	TRBV6-2/TRBV6-3	TRBJ2-1	few	-	TGTGCCAGCAGCCGACCCCTCAATGAGCAGTTCTTC	CASSRPLNEQFF
14	TRBV5-1	TRBJ1-1	-	TRBD1	TGCGCCAGCAGCTCGGGACAGGAGGGTACTGAAGCTTTCTTT	CASSSGQEGTEAFF
13	TRBV30	TRBJ1-2	few	TRBD1	TGTGCCTGGAATTTGCAACAGGGGGCGGGCTACACCTTC	CAWNLQQGAGYTF
16	TRBV11-1	TRBJ2-1	many	TRBD2	TGTGCCAGCAGCTCGACCGGGACTACTACCTACAATGAGCAGTTCTTC	CASSSTGTTTYNEQFF
12	TRBV28	TRBJ1-6	-	-	TGTGCCAGCAGTCCCGCCTTTTCACCCCTCCACTTT	CASSPAFSPLHF
15	TRBV20-1	TRBJ1-2	-	-	TGCAGTGCTAGAGCCAGGGGACAAGGAAACTATGGCTACACCTTC	CSARARGQGNYGYTF
13	TRBV7-9	TRBJ1-2	once	TRBD1	TGTGCCAGCAGCTTTACGACGGACAGGGGGGACACCTTC	CASSFTTDRGDTF
15	TRBV20-1	TRBJ2-2	-	-	TGCAGTGCTAGAGATTTGGGGGCCTATACCGGGGAGCTGTTTTTT	CSARDLGAYTGELFF
14	TRBV6-1	TRBJ2-7	few	TRBD1	TGTGCCAGCAGTACCGACAGGGACCTCTACGAGCAGTACTTC	CASSTDRDLYEQYF
14	TRBV28	TRBJ2-5	many	-	TGTGCCAGCTCCTCGGACAGGGAGGGGGAGACCCAGTACTTC	CASSSDREGETQYF
13	TRBV24-1	TRBJ1-1	-	-	TGTGCCACCAGTGACCCTGGATCCGCTCTGGCTTTCTTT	CATSDPGSALAFF
17	TRBV7-2	TRBJ2-3	many	-	TGTGCCAGCAGTATCCCCGGGGGTTGGGGGGGCACAGATACGCAGTATTTT	CASSIPGGWGGTDTQYF
14	TRBV7-9	TRBJ1-6	many	-	TGTGCCAGCCGGGGGGACGGCCTCCATTCACCCCTCCACTTT	CASRGDGLHSPLHF
16	TRBV12-3/TRBV12-4	TRBJ2-5	-	TRBD2	TGTGCCAGCAGTTTAGGGGGCGGGGGGGTCCGGGAGACCCAGTACTTC	CASSLGGGGVRETQYF
16	TRBV7-8	TRBJ2-5	many	TRBD2	TGTGCCAGCAGCTTAGCTGCGGGCGGGAGCGGAGAGACCCAGTACTTC	CASSLAAGGSGETQYF
15	TRBV28	TRBJ2-5	many	TRBD1	TGTGCCAGCAGTTTACCAGGGGGCGGATCGGAGACCCAGTACTTC	CASSLPGGGSETQYF
13	TRBV28	TRBJ2-2	many	-	TGTGCCAGCAGAGACGGTAACACCGGGGAGCTGTTTTTT	CASRDGNTGELFF
15	TRBV30	TRBJ1-2	-	TRBD1	TGTGCCTGGAGCAACACAGGGGGCCCTAACTATGGCTACACCTTC	CAWSNTGGPNYGYTF
15	TRBV6-1	TRBJ2-2	few	TRBD2	TGTGCCAGCAGCCGGACTAGCGCCGACACCGGGGAGCTGTTTTTT	CASSRTSADTGELFF
14	TRBV10-3	TRBJ1-2	-	-	TGTGCCATCAGTGAGTCCGGGGGCGACTATGGCTACACCTTC	CAISESGGDYGYTF
12	TRBV6-1	TRBJ1-2	many	-	TGTGCCAGCACTAGTCCACCCCCTCGCTACACCTTC	CASTSPPPRYTF
14	TRBV19	TRBJ1-2	-	-	TGTGCCAGTATCGCGGACGGAGCGGACTCGGGCTACACCTTC	CASIADGADSGYTF
14	TRBV27	TRBJ1-1	many	TRBD1	TGTGCCAGCAGGGCGACAGGGGGTTATCCTGAAGCTTTCTTT	CASRATGGYPEAFF
12	TRBV3-1	TRBJ2-7	many	-	TGTGCCAGCAGCCAAGGGGTATACGAGCAGTACTTC	CASSQGVYEQYF
10	TRBV2	TRBJ1-2	few	-	TGTGCCAGCAGTGTGGTAGGCTACACCTTC	CASSVVGYTF
16	TRBV4-3	TRBJ2-7	few	TRBD2	TGCGCCAGCAGCCGGACTAGCGGGGTTCAAACCTACGAGCAGTACTTC	CASSRTSGVQTYEQYF
17	TRBV7-8	TRBJ1-1	few	TRBD1	TGTGCCAGCAGCTTGACCGGGACAGGAAGGTTAGAGACTGAAGCTTTCTTT	CASSLTGTGRLETEAFF
16	TRBV20-1	TRBJ2-5	-	TRBD2	TGCAGTGCTAGAGTCCCACTAGCGGGAGCTCAAGAGACCCAGTACTTC	CSARVPLAGAQETQYF
12	TRBV9	TRBJ2-1	few	TRBD2	TGTGCCAGTAGCGGGAGTAACTATGAGCAGTTCTTC	CASSGSNYEQFF
14	TRBV5-6	TRBJ1-1	few	-	TGTGCCAGCAGCTTGTTGGACAGCCGGACTGAAGCTTTCTTT	CASSLLDSRTEAFF
14	TRBV5-6	TRBJ1-3	many	TRBD1	TGTGCCAGCAGCTTGGGGACAGGGTGGAACACCATATATTTT	CASSLGTGWNTIYF